The rows below give T cell receptor beta chains drawn from one sample of a study of vaccination and CD4 T cells after COVID-19. Their target antigens are unknown. Via MiXCR, TCRdb re-called the PCR reads, giving one row per CDR3 protein. In the table there are approximately 15,000 distinct CDR3 sequences, around 50% of which are singletons. Input material: CD4+ T cells from blood, cultured in vitro. These receptors were obtained from a human donor who had recovered from COVID-19. Each CDR3 is given with its conserved first and last residue. Each record gives: clone size, V gene, D gene, J gene, CDR3 DNA, CDR3 protein. D genes are given only for firm matches. Size tells how often a clone was seen (once, few, many) or the class of an expanded clone, and some rows leave it out.

>few|TRBV27|-|TRBJ2-7
TGTGCCAGCAGCCGCCTCGCCGGCGGGTACAGCGACGAGCAGTACTTC
CASSRLAGGYSDEQYF
>few|TRBV30|-|TRBJ2-5
TGTGCCTCGACGGTCCGCCAGGGGCTCCAAGAGACCCAGTACTTC
CASTVRQGLQETQYF
>-|TRBV25-1|-|TRBJ2-7
TGTGCCAGCATCCTCCTCTATCCAGCGAGCTCCTACGAGCAGTACTTC
CASILLYPASSYEQYF
>-|TRBV7-3|-|TRBJ2-3
TGTGCCAGCAGCTCCGGGTCCTTCGGAGATACGCAGTATTTT
CASSSGSFGDTQYF
>few|TRBV2|-|TRBJ2-2
TGTGCCAGCATGAGTAACGGGGACACCGGGGAGCTGTTTTTT
CASMSNGDTGELFF
>few|TRBV11-2|-|TRBJ2-2
TGTGCCAGCAGCCAAGATTGGGGCAGGGGGAACACCGGGGAGCTGTTTTTT
CASSQDWGRGNTGELFF
>-|TRBV2|-|TRBJ1-5
TGTGCCAGCAGTGAGGCTGGTAGAGATCAGCCCCAGCATTTT
CASSEAGRDQPQHF
>few|TRBV28|-|TRBJ2-2
TGTGCCAGCAGTTTCTGGTCCGCCCGGGGTGTAGCCACCGGGGAGCTGTTTTTT
CASSFWSARGVATGELFF
>-|TRBV6-2/TRBV6-3|-|TRBJ2-2
TGTGCCAGCATAAACAGGGAGGAACAGAGCGGGGAGCTGTTTTTT
CASINREEQSGELFF
>-|TRBV2|TRBD1|TRBJ1-1
TGTGCCAGCCACCAGGCGGACAGGGGGCATACTGAAGCTTTCTTT
CASHQADRGHTEAFF
>once|TRBV15|-|TRBJ2-3
TGTGCCACCAGCAGAGAAGGATGGGGGGCGAAGGATACGCAGTATTTT
CATSREGWGAKDTQYF
>-|TRBV25-1|-|TRBJ1-1
TGTGCCAGCAGTGAAGCCACTGAAGCTTTCTTT
CASSEATEAFF
>-|TRBV19|-|TRBJ2-1
TGTGCCAGTGCAGCGTCTCAGTTGTTCTTC
CASAASQLFF
>-|TRBV7-2|-|TRBJ1-1
TGTGCCAGCAGCTTAGGGTCAGCGAGGTTTGAAGCTTTCTTT
CASSLGSARFEAFF
>-|TRBV18|-|TRBJ1-1
TGTGCCAGCTCACCCGGTCGCGGTGGGACTGAAGCTTTCTTT
CASSPGRGGTEAFF
>-|TRBV6-1|-|TRBJ1-2
TGTGCCAGCAGTGAAGCGCTTTCGGGCGCAAACTATGGCTACACCTTC
CASSEALSGANYGYTF
>-|TRBV5-1|TRBD1|TRBJ1-2
TGCGCCAGCAGCCCCCGGACAGGGGGTAGCTATGGCTACACCTTC
CASSPRTGGSYGYTF
>-|TRBV5-4|-|TRBJ2-1
TGTGCCAGCGCCCAAGCCCTGAGCTCCTACAATGAGCAGTTCTTC
CASAQALSSYNEQFF
>-|TRBV11-3|-|TRBJ2-5
TGTGCCAGCAGCTTAGGACGGTGGGGGGAGACCCAGTACTTC
CASSLGRWGETQYF
>once|TRBV4-3|-|TRBJ1-5
TGCGCCAGCAGCCAAGCACTGAATAGCAATCAGCCCCAGCATTTT
CASSQALNSNQPQHF
>few|TRBV11-3|-|TRBJ2-5
TGTGCCAGCACCATTTATGGGGCGGGGGAGACCCAGTACTTC
CASTIYGAGETQYF
>-|TRBV5-4|TRBD1|TRBJ1-6
TGTGCCAGCAGGGGACAGTCCTATAATTCACCCCTCCACTTT
CASRGQSYNSPLHF
>few|TRBV20-1|-|TRBJ1-6
TGCAGTGCTAGCGGGGGAGGGGATTCACCCCTCCACTTT
CSASGGGDSPLHF
>few|TRBV6-1|-|TRBJ1-5
TGTGCCATCGACGACGAGGGAAATCAGCCCCAGCATTTT
CAIDDEGNQPQHF
>-|TRBV20-1|-|TRBJ1-5
TGCAGTGCCGTGCCCGGGACATCCCCAAGAAATCAGCCCCAGCATTTT
CSAVPGTSPRNQPQHF
>-|TRBV7-9|TRBD2|TRBJ2-1
TGTGCCAGCAGCTTACTCCTAGCGGGAGGTCTTAGGGAGCAGTTCTTC
CASSLLLAGGLREQFF
>few|TRBV6-1|TRBD2|TRBJ2-2
TGTGCCAGCAGCAATGCGGGAGGCTGGGGCACCGGGGAGCTGTTTTTT
CASSNAGGWGTGELFF
>-|TRBV21-1|-|TRBJ2-3
TGTGCCAGCAGCAAAAACTTAACAGCCAACCTTTCCGATACGCAGTATTTT
CASSKNLTANLSDTQYF
>few|TRBV6-5|TRBD1|TRBJ2-1
TGTGCCAGCAGTTCTACCGGGACAGGGGCCAATGAGCAGTTCTTC
CASSSTGTGANEQFF
>few|TRBV20-1|TRBD2|TRBJ2-3
TGCAGTGCTAGAGATTGGAGAACTAGCGGGGGTTTCACAGATACGCAGTATTTT
CSARDWRTSGGFTDTQYF
>few|TRBV24-1|TRBD2|TRBJ2-3
TGTGCCACCAGTGTTGGGACTAGCGGGGGCACAGATACGCAGTATTTT
CATSVGTSGGTDTQYF
>-|TRBV27|TRBD2|TRBJ2-1
TGTGCCAGCAGCTCACTGACTAGCGGGTTCGCGAATGAGCAGTTCTTC
CASSSLTSGFANEQFF
>-|TRBV5-1|-|TRBJ2-5
TGCGCCAGCAGCTTGAGGCAGGGCCAAGAGACCCAGTACTTC
CASSLRQGQETQYF
>-|TRBV2|-|TRBJ1-1
TGTGCCAGCACCGTCAGGGAGGACACTGAAGCTTTCTTT
CASTVREDTEAFF
>-|TRBV7-9|TRBD1|TRBJ2-7
TGTGCCAGCGCCGGGACAGGGAATCTCGAGCAGTACTTC
CASAGTGNLEQYF
>-|TRBV27|TRBD1|TRBJ1-4
TGTGCCAGCAGCCTTACCGGGACAGGGGGGATCCGAGGAAAACTGTTTTTT
CASSLTGTGGIRGKLFF
>-|TRBV7-9|-|TRBJ2-3
TGTGCCAGCAGCCCACGAGATACCGTAGATACGCAGTATTTT
CASSPRDTVDTQYF